These 5 T cell receptor beta chains were sequenced from one sample in a study of CD8+ T cells in alopecia areata. Following RNA extraction, reverse transcription yielded cDNA that acted as the sequencing template. TCRdb's copy holds only in-frame clones and misses some; the assay was immunoSEQ multiplex PCR. The data show 200,000 or so clones, about 60% seen once. Sequencing used CD4+ T cells sorted from blood, obtained at week 0. The source of these receptors is a human donor with alopecia areata.

The V gene is TRBV4-1, the J gene TRBJ1-6; no reliable D call. V was cut by 7 bases and J by 8 bases, with 21 bases left in between. Germline CDR1 and CDR2: MGHRA and YSYEKL. This CDR3 is 16 amino acids long. The CDR3 DNA sequence: TGCGCCAGCAACTCATGGACGGGGAAGAGGGATTCACCCCTCCACTTT. Translation: CASNSWTGKRDSPLHF.

This clone has just a few counts. V and J are TRBV27 and TRBJ1-6; possible D gene TRBD1, 6 bases. V was pared by 4 bases and J by 8 bases, with 9 bases between. The CDR3 is 13 amino acids. CDR1 and CDR2 (germline): MNHEY, SMNVEV (reference sequence). As DNA, the CDR3 is TGTGCCAGCAGTTGGAACAGGGATTCACCCCTCCACTTT. This codes for CASSWNRDSPLHF.

As regards this clone: The junction departs from germline at one end; a sequencing error may be responsible. The CDR3 is CASSEVGTVVF. DNA of the CDR3: TGTGCCAGCAGTGAAGTGGGGACGGTAGTATTC. This chain links TRBV2 with TRBJ2-7; the D gene could be TRBD1 or TRBD2 (5 bases each). The CDR3 loop spans 11 amino acids. Germline lookup yields CDR1 SNHLY and CDR2 FYNNEI.

The rearrangement uses TRBV7-3 and TRBJ2-1, with D maybe TRBD1 (6 bases). Germline loops: CDR1 SGHTA, CDR2 FQGTGA. The V end was cut by 5 bases, the J end by 4 bases, with 12 bases between. The CDR3 spans 14 residues. The CDR3: CASSPTTGYNEQFF. CDR3 sequence (DNA): TGTGCCAGCAGCCCGACCACAGGGTACAATGAGCAGTTCTTC.

This chain links TRBV4-2 with TRBJ1-1; TRBD1 might be the D (6 bases). Between the trimmed V and J ends, which lost 2 bases and 0 bases, there was a span of 7 bases. CDR1 and CDR2 from the germline V gene are LGHNA and YNFKEQ. This CDR3 has 14 residues. The CDR3 nucleotides read TGTGCCAGCAGCCAACGACAGGTGAACACTGAAGCTTTCTTT. Its translation: CASSQRQVNTEAFF.